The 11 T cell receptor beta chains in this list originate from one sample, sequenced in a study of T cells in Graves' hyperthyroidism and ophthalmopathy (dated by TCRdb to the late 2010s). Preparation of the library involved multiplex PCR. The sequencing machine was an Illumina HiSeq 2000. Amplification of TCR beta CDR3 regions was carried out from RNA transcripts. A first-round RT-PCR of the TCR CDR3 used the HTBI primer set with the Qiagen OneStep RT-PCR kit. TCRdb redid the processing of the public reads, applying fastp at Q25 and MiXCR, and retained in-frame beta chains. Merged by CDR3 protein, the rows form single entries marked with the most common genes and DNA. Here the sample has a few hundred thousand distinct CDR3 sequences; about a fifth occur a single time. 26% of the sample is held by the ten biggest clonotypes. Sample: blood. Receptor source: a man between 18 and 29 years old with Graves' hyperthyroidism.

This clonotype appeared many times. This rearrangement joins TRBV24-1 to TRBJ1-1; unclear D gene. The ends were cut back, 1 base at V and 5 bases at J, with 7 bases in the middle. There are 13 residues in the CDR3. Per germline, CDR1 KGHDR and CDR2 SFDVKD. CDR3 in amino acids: CATSDFGETEAFF. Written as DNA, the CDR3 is TGTGCCACCAGTGATTTTGGGGAAACTGAAGCTTTCTTT.

CDR3 sequence (DNA): TGTGCCAGCAGTTTTAGGGGGGCGACCACCGGGGAGCTGTTTTTT. It codes for CASSFRGATTGELFF. The chain combines TRBV28 with TRBJ2-2; D may correspond to TRBD1 or TRBD2 (6 bases each). The CDR3 has 15 amino acids. Germline V gene lookup returns CDR1 MDHEN and CDR2 SYDVKM. Trimming took 3 bases from V and 4 from J, leaving 12 bases between them.

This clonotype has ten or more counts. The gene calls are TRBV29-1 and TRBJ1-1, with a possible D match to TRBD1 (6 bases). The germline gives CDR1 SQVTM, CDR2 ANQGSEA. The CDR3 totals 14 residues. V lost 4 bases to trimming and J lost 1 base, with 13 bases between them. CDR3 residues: CSVGEGHPNTEAFF. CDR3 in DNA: TGCAGCGTTGGGGAGGGACATCCGAACACTGAAGCTTTCTTT.

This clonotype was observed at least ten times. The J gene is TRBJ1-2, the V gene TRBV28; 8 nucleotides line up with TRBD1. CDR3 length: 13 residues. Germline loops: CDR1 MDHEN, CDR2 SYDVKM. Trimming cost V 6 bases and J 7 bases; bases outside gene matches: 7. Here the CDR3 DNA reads TGTGCCAGCAGACTCACTACAGGGGGTGGCTACACCTTC. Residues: CASRLTTGGGYTF.

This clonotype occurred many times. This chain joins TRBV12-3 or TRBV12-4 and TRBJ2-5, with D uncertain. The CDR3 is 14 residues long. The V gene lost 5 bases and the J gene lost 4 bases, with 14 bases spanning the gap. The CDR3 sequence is CASSTRGVGETQYF. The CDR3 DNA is TGTGCCAGCAGTACCCGTGGAGTCGGAGAGACCCAGTACTTC.

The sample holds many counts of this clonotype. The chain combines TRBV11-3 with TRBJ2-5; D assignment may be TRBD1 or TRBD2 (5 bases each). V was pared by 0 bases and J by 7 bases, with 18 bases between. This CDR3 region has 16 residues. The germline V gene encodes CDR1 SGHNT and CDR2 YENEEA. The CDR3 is CASSLDLRGAGLTQYF. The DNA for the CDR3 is TGTGCCAGCAGCTTAGATTTGAGGGGCGCTGGATTGACCCAGTACTTC.

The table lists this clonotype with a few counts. The CDR3 DNA follows: TGTGCCAGCAGCATCCCCGGACAGGGAGGAGTGACCCAGTACTTC. Protein sequence: CASSIPGQGGVTQYF. This chain links TRBV28 with TRBJ2-5; 8 bases line up with TRBD1. V lost 6 bases and J lost 7; bases outside the gene matches: 13. Germline V lookup: CDR1 MDHEN, CDR2 SYDVKM. CDR3 size: 15 residues.

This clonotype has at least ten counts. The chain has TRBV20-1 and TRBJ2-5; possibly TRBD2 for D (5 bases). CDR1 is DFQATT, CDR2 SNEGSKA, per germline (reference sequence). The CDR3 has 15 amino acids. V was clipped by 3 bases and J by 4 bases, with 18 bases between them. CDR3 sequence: CSARVGGRALETQYF. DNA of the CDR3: TGCAGTGCTAGGGTCGGCGGGCGGGCCTTAGAGACCCAGTACTTC.

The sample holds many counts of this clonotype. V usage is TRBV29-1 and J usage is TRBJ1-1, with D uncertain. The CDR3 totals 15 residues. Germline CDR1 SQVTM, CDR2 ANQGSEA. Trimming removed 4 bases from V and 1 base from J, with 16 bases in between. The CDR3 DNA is TGCAGCGTTGTAGCTTTGGCGGCACAGAACACTGAAGCTTTCTTT. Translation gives CSVVALAAQNTEAFF.

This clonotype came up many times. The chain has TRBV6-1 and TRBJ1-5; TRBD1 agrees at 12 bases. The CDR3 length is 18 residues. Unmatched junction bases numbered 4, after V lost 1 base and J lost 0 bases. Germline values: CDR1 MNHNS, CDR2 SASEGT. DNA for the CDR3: TGTGCCAGCAGTGAAGAGAAGGGACAGGGGGCTAGCAATCAGCCCCAGCATTTT. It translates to CASSEEKGQGASNQPQHF.

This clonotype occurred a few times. In nucleotides, the CDR3 is TGTGCCAGTAGTCTGTGCAGGGGGCTGTCCACTGAAGCTTTCTTT. As protein: CASSLCRGLSTEAFF. The chain carries TRBV19 and TRBJ1-1, with 8 bases that match TRBD1. The germline CDR1 and CDR2 sequences are LNHDA and SQIVND (reference sequence). The CDR3 contains 15 residues. Losses at the gene ends were 5 bases for V and 4 bases for J; bases not matched to a gene: 9. The full variable domain, its missing parts supplied by reference TRBV19 and TRBJ1-1, is DGGITQSPKYLFRKEGQNVTLSCEQNLNHDAMYWYRQDPGQGLRLIYYSQIVNDFQKGDIAEGYSVSREKKESFPLTVTSAQKNPTAFYLCASSLCRGLSTEAFFGQGTRLTVV.